The rows below give T cell receptor beta chains drawn from one sample of a study of T cells in Graves' hyperthyroidism and ophthalmopathy. One entry per CDR3 protein results from TCRdb running MiXCR on the multiplex PCR reads. The sample gives roughly 500,000 distinct CDR3 sequences, approximately 15% of which show up once; roughly 5.7% is in the top ten. The sample comprised blood. The receptors were gathered from a woman aged 30 to 39 with Graves' hyperthyroidism that later progressed to Graves' ophthalmopathy. Both conserved end residues are part of each CDR3. Fields, in order: clone size, D gene, J gene, V gene, CDR3 protein, CDR3 DNA. The D gene is left open where the match is weak. Rows give clone size only sometimes, using once, few, many, or a class for an expanded clone.

clone_size: many
d_call: .
j_call: TRBJ2-1
v_call: TRBV25-1
cdr3_aa: CASSEPLGGESYNEQFF
cdr3_nt: TGTGCCAGCAGTGAGCCCCTTGGGGGAGAGTCCTACAATGAGCAGTTCTTC

clone_size: many
d_call: TRBD2
j_call: TRBJ2-7
v_call: TRBV20-1
cdr3_aa: CSAREEGGPKYEQYF
cdr3_nt: TGCAGTGCTAGAGAGGAGGGAGGGCCCAAATACGAGCAGTACTTC

clone_size: many
d_call: .
j_call: TRBJ2-5
v_call: TRBV12-5
cdr3_aa: CASGRTGYTQETQYF
cdr3_nt: TGTGCTAGTGGCCGTACAGGGTACACCCAAGAGACCCAGTACTTC

clone_size: few
d_call: TRBD2
j_call: TRBJ2-1
v_call: TRBV3-1
cdr3_aa: CASSRERLAGVGNEQFF
cdr3_nt: TGTGCCAGCAGCCGAGAAAGACTAGCGGGAGTCGGCAATGAGCAGTTCTTC

clone_size: few
d_call: .
j_call: TRBJ1-2
v_call: TRBV9
cdr3_aa: CASKRNGGGYTF
cdr3_nt: TGTGCCAGCAAGCGTAATGGGGGGGGCTACACCTTC

clone_size: .
d_call: .
j_call: TRBJ2-6
v_call: TRBV7-9
cdr3_aa: CASSLVPAWPAGANVLTF
cdr3_nt: TGTGCCAGCAGCTTAGTACCGGCTTGGCCTGCTGGGGCCAACGTCCTGACTTTC

clone_size: .
d_call: TRBD2
j_call: TRBJ2-3
v_call: TRBV19
cdr3_aa: CASNGGRENSPDTQYF
cdr3_nt: TGTGCCAGTAACGGCGGGAGGGAAAATTCACCAGATACGCAGTATTTT

clone_size: many
d_call: .
j_call: TRBJ2-7
v_call: TRBV11-3
cdr3_aa: CASSLDLTYEQYF
cdr3_nt: TGTGCCAGCAGCTTAGATCTCACCTACGAGCAGTACTTC

clone_size: few
d_call: .
j_call: TRBJ1-2
v_call: TRBV7-2
cdr3_aa: CASSKGGEGYGYTF
cdr3_nt: TGTGCCAGCAGCAAAGGGGGAGAGGGCTATGGCTACACCTTC

clone_size: many
d_call: TRBD1
j_call: TRBJ1-4
v_call: TRBV12-3/TRBV12-4
cdr3_aa: CASSFPDRDEKLFF
cdr3_nt: TGTGCCAGCAGCTTCCCGGACAGGGATGAAAAACTGTTTTTT

clone_size: many
d_call: .
j_call: TRBJ2-4
v_call: TRBV7-2
cdr3_aa: CASSYGANIQYF
cdr3_nt: TGTGCCAGCAGCTACGGGGCAAACATTCAGTACTTC

clone_size: many
d_call: .
j_call: TRBJ2-7
v_call: TRBV9
cdr3_aa: CASSVGVSYEQYF
cdr3_nt: TGTGCCAGCAGCGTAGGGGTCTCCTACGAGCAGTACTTC

clone_size: many
d_call: .
j_call: TRBJ2-3
v_call: TRBV24-1
cdr3_aa: CATSNPSTDTQYF
cdr3_nt: TGTGCCACCAGTAACCCAAGCACAGATACGCAGTATTTT

clone_size: few
d_call: .
j_call: TRBJ1-1
v_call: TRBV7-8
cdr3_aa: CASSLGIGSNTEAFF
cdr3_nt: TGTGCCAGCAGCTTAGGAATAGGTTCGAACACTGAAGCTTTCTTT

clone_size: many
d_call: TRBD1
j_call: TRBJ1-6
v_call: TRBV7-2
cdr3_aa: CASSVRGADSPLHF
cdr3_nt: TGTGCCAGCAGCGTCAGGGGGGCGGATTCACCCCTCCACTTT

clone_size: many
d_call: .
j_call: TRBJ2-1
v_call: TRBV7-2
cdr3_aa: CASGKTEPYNEQFF
cdr3_nt: TGTGCCAGCGGGAAGACTGAACCCTACAATGAGCAGTTCTTC

clone_size: .
d_call: .
j_call: TRBJ1-4
v_call: TRBV2
cdr3_aa: CASTRDPRGYEKLFF
cdr3_nt: TGTGCCAGCACCCGGGACCCCAGGGGCTATGAAAAACTGTTTTTT

clone_size: many
d_call: .
j_call: TRBJ1-1
v_call: TRBV11-1
cdr3_aa: CASSLGLVGTEAFF
cdr3_nt: TGTGCCAGCAGCTTAGGGCTGGTGGGCACTGAAGCTTTCTTT

clone_size: many
d_call: TRBD1
j_call: TRBJ1-2
v_call: TRBV4-1
cdr3_aa: CASSQPTGAGGYGYTF
cdr3_nt: TGCGCCAGCAGCCAACCTACAGGGGCCGGGGGCTATGGCTACACCTTC

clone_size: many
d_call: .
j_call: TRBJ2-3
v_call: TRBV20-1
cdr3_aa: CSAALTDTDTQYF
cdr3_nt: TGCAGTGCTGCACTCACAGATACGGATACGCAGTATTTT

clone_size: .
d_call: TRBD2
j_call: TRBJ2-7
v_call: TRBV2
cdr3_aa: CASSLRRGSSYEQYF
cdr3_nt: TGTGCCAGCAGCCTTCGGCGGGGGAGCTCCTACGAGCAGTACTTC

clone_size: many
d_call: .
j_call: TRBJ2-7
v_call: TRBV4-1
cdr3_aa: CASSQTTSYEQYF
cdr3_nt: TGCGCCAGCAGCCAAACCACGTCCTACGAGCAGTACTTC

clone_size: many
d_call: .
j_call: TRBJ1-3
v_call: TRBV12-3/TRBV12-4
cdr3_aa: CASPLTRVSGNTIYF
cdr3_nt: TGTGCCAGCCCTCTCACCAGGGTCTCTGGAAACACCATATATTTT

clone_size: few
d_call: .
j_call: TRBJ1-1
v_call: TRBV2
cdr3_aa: CASSEGESEAFF
cdr3_nt: TGTGCCAGCAGTGAGGGGGAGTCTGAAGCTTTCTTT

clone_size: .
d_call: TRBD1
j_call: TRBJ2-5
v_call: TRBV30
cdr3_aa: CAWRTGQGEETQYF
cdr3_nt: TGTGCCTGGAGAACGGGACAGGGTGAGGAGACCCAGTACTTC

clone_size: few
d_call: TRBD2
j_call: TRBJ2-1
v_call: TRBV15
cdr3_aa: CATSRQTSGSGDEQFF
cdr3_nt: TGTGCCACCAGCAGACAGACTAGCGGGAGTGGAGATGAGCAGTTCTTC

clone_size: many
d_call: .
j_call: TRBJ2-1
v_call: TRBV27
cdr3_aa: CASSNVDREQFF
cdr3_nt: TGTGCCAGCAGTAACGTTGACAGGGAGCAGTTCTTC

clone_size: .
d_call: TRBD1
j_call: TRBJ1-1
v_call: TRBV5-1
cdr3_aa: CASSQTGGDTEAFF
cdr3_nt: TGCGCCAGCAGCCAAACAGGGGGGGACACTGAAGCTTTCTTT

clone_size: many
d_call: TRBD1
j_call: TRBJ1-6
v_call: TRBV28
cdr3_aa: CASSLGQGVSPLHF
cdr3_nt: TGTGCCAGCAGTCTCGGACAGGGAGTTTCACCCCTCCACTTT

clone_size: many
d_call: .
j_call: TRBJ2-3
v_call: TRBV7-8
cdr3_aa: CASSLADSPGTDTQYF
cdr3_nt: TGTGCCAGCAGCTTAGCTGACAGCCCAGGCACAGATACGCAGTATTTT

clone_size: many
d_call: TRBD2
j_call: TRBJ2-2
v_call: TRBV19
cdr3_aa: CATEREGRDGELFF
cdr3_nt: TGTGCCACAGAGCGGGAGGGCCGAGACGGGGAGCTGTTTTTT

clone_size: few
d_call: .
j_call: TRBJ1-1
v_call: TRBV5-1
cdr3_aa: CASSISGTAEAFF
cdr3_nt: TGCGCCAGCAGCATCTCTGGGACGGCTGAAGCTTTCTTT

clone_size: few
d_call: .
j_call: TRBJ2-1
v_call: TRBV6-1
cdr3_aa: CASSEGLLNEQFF
cdr3_nt: TGTGCCAGCAGTGAGGGACTCCTCAATGAGCAGTTCTTC

clone_size: many
d_call: .
j_call: TRBJ1-1
v_call: TRBV27
cdr3_aa: CASSHAQENTEAFF
cdr3_nt: TGTGCCAGCAGTCACGCGCAGGAGAACACTGAAGCTTTCTTT

clone_size: many
d_call: TRBD1
j_call: TRBJ1-2
v_call: TRBV29-1
cdr3_aa: CSVEEREGGPYGYTF
cdr3_nt: TGCAGCGTTGAAGAAAGGGAAGGGGGCCCCTATGGCTACACCTTC

clone_size: .
d_call: .
j_call: TRBJ1-3
v_call: TRBV2
cdr3_aa: CASSDTSGHIGNTIYF
cdr3_nt: TGTGCCAGCAGTGACACGTCGGGACACATTGGAAACACCATATATTTT

clone_size: few
d_call: .
j_call: TRBJ2-1
v_call: TRBV7-2
cdr3_aa: CASSLNGAYNEQFF
cdr3_nt: TGTGCCAGCAGCTTAAACGGAGCCTACAATGAGCAGTTCTTC

clone_size: many
d_call: TRBD1
j_call: TRBJ1-1
v_call: TRBV12-3/TRBV12-4
cdr3_aa: CASSPTGQRNTEAFF
cdr3_nt: TGTGCCAGCAGTCCGACGGGACAGAGGAACACTGAAGCTTTCTTT

clone_size: many
d_call: .
j_call: TRBJ1-1
v_call: TRBV20-1
cdr3_aa: CSARTWGTAFF
cdr3_nt: TGCAGTGCTAGGACATGGGGTACAGCTTTCTTT

clone_size: many
d_call: .
j_call: TRBJ1-5
v_call: TRBV6-1
cdr3_aa: CASRWTVNSNQPQHF
cdr3_nt: TGTGCCAGCAGATGGACCGTAAATAGCAATCAGCCCCAGCATTTT

clone_size: many
d_call: TRBD1
j_call: TRBJ2-3
v_call: TRBV10-3
cdr3_aa: CAISEGDRGSTDTQYF
cdr3_nt: TGTGCCATCAGTGAAGGGGACAGGGGGAGCACAGATACGCAGTATTTT

clone_size: .
d_call: .
j_call: TRBJ2-1
v_call: TRBV24-1
cdr3_aa: CATSDLNPGLDEQFF
cdr3_nt: TGTGCCACCAGTGATTTGAATCCGGGTTTGGATGAGCAGTTCTTC

clone_size: many
d_call: TRBD2
j_call: TRBJ2-5
v_call: TRBV18
cdr3_aa: CASSPLGGSGQETQYF
cdr3_nt: TGTGCCAGCTCACCATTAGGCGGGAGTGGCCAAGAGACCCAGTACTTC

clone_size: many
d_call: TRBD1
j_call: TRBJ2-7
v_call: TRBV27
cdr3_aa: CASSRYGTGTSYEQYF
cdr3_nt: TGTGCCAGCAGTCGATATGGGACAGGGACCTCCTACGAGCAGTACTTC

clone_size: many
d_call: .
j_call: TRBJ1-4
v_call: TRBV27
cdr3_aa: CASSPTRPSGAKLFF
cdr3_nt: TGTGCCAGCAGTCCCACCAGGCCCTCAGGGGCAAAACTGTTTTTT

clone_size: many
d_call: .
j_call: TRBJ2-1
v_call: TRBV11-2
cdr3_aa: CASSSHSGEGDEQFF
cdr3_nt: TGTGCCAGCAGCTCCCATAGCGGAGAGGGGGATGAGCAGTTCTTC

clone_size: many
d_call: TRBD2
j_call: TRBJ2-3
v_call: TRBV20-1
cdr3_aa: CSASRPGGGDTQYF
cdr3_nt: TGCAGTGCTAGCCGACCGGGAGGCGGTGATACGCAGTATTTT

clone_size: many
d_call: .
j_call: TRBJ2-7
v_call: TRBV28
cdr3_aa: CASSWGRQDSYEQYF
cdr3_nt: TGTGCCAGCAGTTGGGGCCGACAGGACTCCTACGAGCAGTACTTC

clone_size: many
d_call: TRBD1
j_call: TRBJ2-7
v_call: TRBV12-3/TRBV12-4
cdr3_aa: CASSSTRDRVHEQYF
cdr3_nt: TGTGCCAGCAGTTCCACCCGGGACAGGGTTCACGAGCAGTACTTC

clone_size: many
d_call: .
j_call: TRBJ2-5
v_call: TRBV19
cdr3_aa: CASSPGTEMETQYF
cdr3_nt: TGTGCCAGTAGTCCCGGGACGGAAATGGAGACCCAGTACTTC

clone_size: few
d_call: .
j_call: TRBJ1-5
v_call: TRBV28
cdr3_aa: CASSGLGTGSNQPQHF
cdr3_nt: TGTGCCAGCAGTGGGCTCGGGACCGGGAGCAATCAGCCCCAGCATTTT

clone_size: once
d_call: .
j_call: TRBJ1-1
v_call: TRBV5-1
cdr3_aa: CASNLTNTEAFF
cdr3_nt: TGCGCCAGCAACTTGACCAACACTGAAGCTTTCTTT

clone_size: many
d_call: TRBD1
j_call: TRBJ1-5
v_call: TRBV28
cdr3_aa: CASSKLTQGVIGNQPQHF
cdr3_nt: TGTGCCAGCAGCAAACTAACTCAGGGGGTTATCGGAAATCAGCCCCAGCATTTT